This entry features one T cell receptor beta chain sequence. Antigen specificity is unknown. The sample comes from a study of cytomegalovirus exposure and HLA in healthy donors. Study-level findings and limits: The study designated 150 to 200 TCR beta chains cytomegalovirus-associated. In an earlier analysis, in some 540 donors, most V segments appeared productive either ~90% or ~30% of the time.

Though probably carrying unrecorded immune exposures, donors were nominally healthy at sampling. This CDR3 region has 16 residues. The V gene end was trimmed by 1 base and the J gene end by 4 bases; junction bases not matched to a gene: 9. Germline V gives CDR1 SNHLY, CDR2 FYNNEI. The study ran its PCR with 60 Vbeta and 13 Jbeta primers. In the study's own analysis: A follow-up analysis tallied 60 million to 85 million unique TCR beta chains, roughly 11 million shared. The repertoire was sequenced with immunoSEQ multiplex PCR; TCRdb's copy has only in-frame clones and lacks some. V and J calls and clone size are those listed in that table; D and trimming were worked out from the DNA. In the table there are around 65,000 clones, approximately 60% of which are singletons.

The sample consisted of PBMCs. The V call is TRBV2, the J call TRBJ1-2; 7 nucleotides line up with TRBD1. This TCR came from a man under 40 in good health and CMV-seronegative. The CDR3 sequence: CASSEGGRGIVYGYTF. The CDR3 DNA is TGTGCCAGCAGTGAAGGTGGCAGGGGGATAGTCTATGGCTACACCTTC.